This T cell receptor (beta chain) came from a study of blood T cell repertoires in COVID-19. On the study more broadly: T cells, B-cell-depleted T cells, or PBMCs supplied cDNA or gDNA.

Per the original methods: The authors estimated nucleated cell counts from reference gene primer amplification. Using immunoSEQ multiplex PCR, the repertoire was profiled, and TCRdb retains in-frame clones only, with some absent. Clone size and V and J calls were adopted from that table, with D and trimming inferred from the DNA. The sample lists under 400,000 clones, more than 70% seen once, with more than 9% in the top ten. Germline lookup yields CDR1 SEHNR and CDR2 FQNEAQ (reference sequence). This CDR3 contains 17 residues. The V gene end was trimmed by 2 bases and the J gene end by 4 bases; junction bases not matched to a gene: 8. Seattle patients were enrolled while actively infected and followed longitudinally.

The receptor's source is a woman aged 25 to 39 with COVID-19, enrolled during active disease. V gene TRBV7-9 combines with J gene TRBJ2-3, with TRBD1 matching 11 bases. Sequencing was carried out using peripheral blood. The CDR3 spells CASSLTFGTGGADTQYF. The CDR3 DNA reads as TGTGCCAGCAGCTTAACCTTCGGGACAGGGGGTGCAGATACGCAGTATTTT.